The 11 T cell receptor beta chains in this list originate from one sample, sequenced in a study of T-cell memory formation after mild COVID-19. TCRdb re-called the 5' RACE reads through MiXCR, storing one row per CDR3 protein. The sample has about 82,000 distinct CDR3 sequences; about 13% are singletons. The sequenced sample consisted of PBMCs or a T cell subset sorted from them (not recorded which). The receptor set was obtained from a man in his late teens or twenties who had mild COVID-19 (a few samples of this study predate the infection). Cell type and time point are not known.

The count of this clonotype is one. The CDR3 loop reads CASSQDRAVDTDTQYF. As DNA, the CDR3 is TGTGCCAGCAGCCAAGATCGGGCAGTGGACACAGATACGCAGTATTTT. This chain uses TRBV4-2 with TRBJ2-3; D not resolved. The germline CDR1 and CDR2 sequences are LGHNA and YNFKEQ. The CDR3 totals 16 residues. V lost 0 bases, J lost 2 bases, and 12 bases lay in between.

This clonotype has a handful of counts. The chain combines TRBV6-2 or TRBV6-3 with TRBJ1-2; a weak D match, TRBD1 (5 bases). V shed 2 bases and J shed 8 bases, with 18 bases lying between them. This CDR3 region has 15 residues. Germline CDR1 reads MNHEY; CDR2 reads SVGEGT. The CDR3 loop reads CASSYSRRDVRGYTF. Written as DNA, the CDR3 is TGTGCCAGCAGTTACAGTCGGCGGGACGTTCGCGGCTACACCTTC.

This chain joins TRBV4-2 and TRBJ2-3, with 9 bases identical to TRBD2. V lost 3 bases and J lost 0; bases outside the gene matches: 10. There are 18 residues in the CDR3. Germline loops: CDR1 LGHNA, CDR2 YNFKEQ. This chain's CDR3 is CASSHPKGLALSTDTQYF. CDR3 in DNA: TGTGCCAGCAGCCACCCTAAAGGACTAGCGCTTAGCACAGATACGCAGTATTTT.

There are a few counts of this clonotype. The V gene is TRBV27, the J gene TRBJ2-1; D not certain. CDR1 is MNHEY, CDR2 SMNVEV, per germline (reference sequence). The germline V and J ends were trimmed by 6 bases and 1 base, with 7 bases remaining between them. The CDR3 is 13 residues long. The CDR3 DNA is TGTGCCAGCAGCCCGAGGTCCTACAATGAGCAGTTCTTC. Protein sequence: CASSPRSYNEQFF.

For the CDR3, the DNA is TGTGCCAGCAGCCAAGAGGGAGAAAGAGACAATGAGCAGTTCTTC. Protein product: CASSQEGERDNEQFF. This chain joins TRBV3-1 and TRBJ2-1; TRBD2 is a possible D gene (5 bases). Germline V gene sequence: CDR1 LGHDT, CDR2 YNNKEL (reference sequence). The V end was cut by 0 bases, the J end by 5 bases, with 11 bases between. The CDR3 loop spans 15 amino acids.

The chain combines TRBV6-6 with TRBJ1-5; perhaps TRBD1 as D (6 bases). The length of the CDR3 is 14 residues. Trimming pared 10 bases from V and 4 bases from J, leaving 17 bases between. CDR1 and CDR2 (germline): MNHNY, SVGAGI (reference sequence). CDR3 coding DNA: TGTGCCACAATTCCGGGACAAATAAATCAGCCCCAGCATTTT. Protein: CATIPGQINQPQHF.

This clonotype showed up many times. The chain joins TRBV6-5 to TRBJ1-1, with D unclear. With 3 bases removed from V and 1 base from J, the gap between germline ends came to 9 bases. This CDR3 comprises 14 residues. Germline CDR1 is MNHEY and CDR2 is SVGAGI. The CDR3 region is CASSYGTENTEAFF. CDR3 sequence (DNA): TGTGCCAGCAGTTATGGCACGGAGAACACTGAAGCTTTCTTT.

The rearrangement uses TRBV4-3 and TRBJ1-1, with D possibly TRBD1 on 5 matching bases. The germline gives CDR1 LGHNA, CDR2 YSLEER. Trimming removed 0 bases at V and 3 bases at J, with 8 bases between. The CDR3 consists of 14 residues. The CDR3 region has the DNA TGCGCCAGCAGCCAAGAGGGGACGCACACTGAAGCTTTCTTT. Amino acid sequence: CASSQEGTHTEAFF.

The V gene is TRBV4-3, the J gene TRBJ1-4; maybe TRBD1 (5 bases). Looked up from germline, CDR1 is LGHNA and CDR2 is YSLEER. The CDR3 sequence is 15 residues long. V lost 4 bases and J lost 8, with 17 bases in between. CDR3 in amino acids: CASSPLGREAEKLFF. In DNA form, the CDR3 reads TGCGCCAGCAGCCCCCTCGGCAGGGAAGCCGAAAAACTGTTTTTT.

This clonotype was detected ten times or more. V usage is TRBV7-9 and J usage is TRBJ2-1; weak D call: TRBD1 (5 bases). Trimming cost V 5 bases and J 14 bases, with 19 bases left between them. This CDR3 comprises 13 residues. Germline lookup yields CDR1 SEHNR and CDR2 FQNEAQ (reference sequence). Written as DNA, the CDR3 is TGTGCCAGCAGCCCAATACTGACTCTAGGGGAGTTCTTC. This sequence encodes CASSPILTLGEFF.

This clonotype was counted a few times. The V and J genes are TRBV29-1 and TRBJ2-2; 7 bases align to TRBD2. Germline-derived CDR1 and CDR2 are SQVTM and ANQGSEA. V gave up 4 bases and J gave up 6 bases; unmatched junction bases: 2. This CDR3 is 12 amino acids long. The CDR3 region is CSVVGGAGELFF. The CDR3 region has the DNA TGCAGCGTTGTGGGAGGGGCCGGGGAGCTGTTTTTT.